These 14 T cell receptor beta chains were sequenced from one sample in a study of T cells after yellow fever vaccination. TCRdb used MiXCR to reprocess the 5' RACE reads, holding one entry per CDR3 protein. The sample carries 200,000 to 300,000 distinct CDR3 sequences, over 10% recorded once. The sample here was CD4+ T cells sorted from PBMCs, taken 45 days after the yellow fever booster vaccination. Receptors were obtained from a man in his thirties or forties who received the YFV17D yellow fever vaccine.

CDR3 loop: CASSWDGSTADTQYF. The CDR3 DNA is TGTGCCAGCAGTTGGGACGGGAGTACGGCAGATACGCAGTATTTT. The chain couples TRBV6-5 to TRBJ2-3; possible D gene TRBD2, 6 bases. CDR1 is MNHEY and CDR2 is SVGAGI in the germline V gene. V was trimmed by 4 bases and J by 4 bases, leaving 15 bases between them. This CDR3 contains 15 residues.

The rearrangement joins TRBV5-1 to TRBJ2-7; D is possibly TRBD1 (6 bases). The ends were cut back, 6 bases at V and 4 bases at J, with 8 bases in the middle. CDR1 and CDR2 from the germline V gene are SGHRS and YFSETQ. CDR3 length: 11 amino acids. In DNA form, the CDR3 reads TGCGCCAGCAATACAGGGTACGAGCAGTACTTC. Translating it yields CASNTGYEQYF.

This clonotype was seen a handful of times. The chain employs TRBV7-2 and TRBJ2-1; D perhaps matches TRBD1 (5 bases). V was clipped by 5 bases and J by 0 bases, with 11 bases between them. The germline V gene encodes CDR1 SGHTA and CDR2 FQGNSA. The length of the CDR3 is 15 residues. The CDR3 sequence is CASSPTVSSYNEQFF. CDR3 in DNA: TGTGCCAGCAGCCCGACAGTCAGCTCCTACAATGAGCAGTTCTTC. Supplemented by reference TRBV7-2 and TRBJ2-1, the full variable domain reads GAGVSQSPSNKVTEKGKDVELRCDPISGHTALYWYRQSLGQGLEFLIYFQGNSAPDKSGLPSDRFSAERTGGSVSTLTIQRTQQEDSAVYLCASSPTVSSYNEQFFGPGTRLTVL.

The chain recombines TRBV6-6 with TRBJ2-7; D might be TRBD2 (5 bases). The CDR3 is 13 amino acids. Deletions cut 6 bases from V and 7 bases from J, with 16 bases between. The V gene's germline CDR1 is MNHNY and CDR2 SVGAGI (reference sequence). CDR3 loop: CASRPTGSVEQYF. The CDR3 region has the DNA TGTGCCAGCAGGCCGACGGGGTCAGTAGAGCAGTACTTC.

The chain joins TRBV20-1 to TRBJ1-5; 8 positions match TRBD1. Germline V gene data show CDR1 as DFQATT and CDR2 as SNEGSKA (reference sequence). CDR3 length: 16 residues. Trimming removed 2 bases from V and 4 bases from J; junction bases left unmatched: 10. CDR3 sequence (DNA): TGCAGTGCTAGAAATAAGGGAACAGGGGGGAATCAGCCCCAGCATTTT. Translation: CSARNKGTGGNQPQHF.

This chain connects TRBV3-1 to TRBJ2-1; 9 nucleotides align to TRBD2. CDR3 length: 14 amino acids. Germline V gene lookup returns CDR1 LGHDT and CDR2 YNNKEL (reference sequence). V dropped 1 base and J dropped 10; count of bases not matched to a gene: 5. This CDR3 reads CASSQVPSGMEQFF. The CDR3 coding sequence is TGTGCCAGCAGCCAAGTCCCTAGCGGGATGGAGCAGTTCTTC.

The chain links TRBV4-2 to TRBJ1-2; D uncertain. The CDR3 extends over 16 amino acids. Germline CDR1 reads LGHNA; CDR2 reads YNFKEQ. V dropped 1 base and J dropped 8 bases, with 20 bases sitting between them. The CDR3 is CASSQVTVNRETGYTF. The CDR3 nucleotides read TGTGCCAGCAGCCAAGTAACAGTTAATAGGGAGACGGGCTACACCTTC.

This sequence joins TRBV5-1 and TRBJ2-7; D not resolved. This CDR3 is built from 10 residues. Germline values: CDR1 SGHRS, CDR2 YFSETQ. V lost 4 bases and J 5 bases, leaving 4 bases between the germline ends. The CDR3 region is CASSPNEQYF. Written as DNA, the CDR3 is TGCGCCAGCAGCCCCAACGAGCAGTACTTC.

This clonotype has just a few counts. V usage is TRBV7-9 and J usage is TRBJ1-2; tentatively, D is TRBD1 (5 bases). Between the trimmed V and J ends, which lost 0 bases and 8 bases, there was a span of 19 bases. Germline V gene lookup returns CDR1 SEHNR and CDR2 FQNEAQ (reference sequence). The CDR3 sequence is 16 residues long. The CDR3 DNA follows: TGTGCCAGCAGCTTAGCTAGAGGCCCGGCAGGGCTCGGCTACACCTTC. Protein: CASSLARGPAGLGYTF.

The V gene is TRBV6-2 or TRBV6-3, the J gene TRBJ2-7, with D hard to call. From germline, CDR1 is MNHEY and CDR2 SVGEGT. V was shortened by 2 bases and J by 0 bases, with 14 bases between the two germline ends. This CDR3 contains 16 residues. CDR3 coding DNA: TGTGCCAGCAGTTACGTGGGCAATTCGAACTCCTACGAGCAGTACTTC. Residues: CASSYVGNSNSYEQYF.

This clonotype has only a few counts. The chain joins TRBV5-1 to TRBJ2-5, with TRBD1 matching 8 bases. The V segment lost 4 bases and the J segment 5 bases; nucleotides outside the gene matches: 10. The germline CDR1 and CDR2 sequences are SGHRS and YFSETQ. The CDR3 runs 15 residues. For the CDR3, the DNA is TGCGCCAGCAGCCTGACGACAGGGGAGTCGGAGACCCAGTACTTC. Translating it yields CASSLTTGESETQYF.

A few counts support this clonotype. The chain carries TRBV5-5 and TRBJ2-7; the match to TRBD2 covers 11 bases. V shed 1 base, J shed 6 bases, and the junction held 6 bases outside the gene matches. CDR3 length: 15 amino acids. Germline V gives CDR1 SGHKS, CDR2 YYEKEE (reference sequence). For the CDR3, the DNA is TGTGCCAGCAGCTTGACTAGCGGGAGTTTAAGCGAGCAGTACTTC. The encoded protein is CASSLTSGSLSEQYF.

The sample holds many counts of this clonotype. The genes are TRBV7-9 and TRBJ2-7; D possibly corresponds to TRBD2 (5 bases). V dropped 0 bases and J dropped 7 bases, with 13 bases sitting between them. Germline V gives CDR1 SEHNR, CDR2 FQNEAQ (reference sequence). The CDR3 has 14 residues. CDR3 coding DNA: TGTGCCAGCAGCTTAGCGGCCGGGGTAGGGGAGCAGTACTTC. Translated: CASSLAAGVGEQYF.

The CDR3 coding sequence is TGTGCCACCAGCAGAGGCAGGGGGAATGCTCCTAATGAAAAACTGTTTTTT. This gives the protein CATSRGRGNAPNEKLFF. The V call is TRBV15, the J call TRBJ1-4; 7 bases align to TRBD1. CDR3 length: 17 residues. Looked up from germline, CDR1 is LNHNV and CDR2 is YYDKDF (reference sequence). Germline trimming cut 1 base from V and 3 bases from J; bases unmatched to any gene: 8.